This T cell receptor (beta chain) appears in the sequencing data of a study of cytotoxic CD8 clonotypes in ibrutinib-treated CLL. Background on the study: Investigators reported approximately 25 partial and 2 complete responses; after median around 68 months, about 15 patients remained remitted and about 12 progressed. Average yields of approximately 260,000 productive templates and tens of thousands of productive rearrangements characterized the samples.

Study-level results: Researchers report that baseline clonality outpaced age-matched healthy donors and tracked circulating CD8+ T-cell counts.

Profiling relied on immunoSEQ multiplex PCR, and the TCRdb table lists in-frame clones only, not all of them. The data contain approximately 200,000 clones, around 72% of them singletons. About this clone itself: Its cognate antigen is unknown.

J was trimmed by 5 bases and V by 5 bases; bases with no gene match: 9. Germline loops: CDR1 SGHRS, CDR2 YFSETQ. The CDR3 sequence is 15 residues long. The TCR originated in a human donor with chronic lymphocytic leukemia. Sequenced here: PBMCs, sampled after 24 months of ibrutinib treatment. The chain carries TRBV5-1 and TRBJ2-2, with 7 bases matching TRBD2. The CDR3 loop reads CASSFLAENTGELFF. DNA of the CDR3: TGCGCCAGCAGTTTCCTAGCGGAGAATACCGGGGAGCTGTTTTTT.